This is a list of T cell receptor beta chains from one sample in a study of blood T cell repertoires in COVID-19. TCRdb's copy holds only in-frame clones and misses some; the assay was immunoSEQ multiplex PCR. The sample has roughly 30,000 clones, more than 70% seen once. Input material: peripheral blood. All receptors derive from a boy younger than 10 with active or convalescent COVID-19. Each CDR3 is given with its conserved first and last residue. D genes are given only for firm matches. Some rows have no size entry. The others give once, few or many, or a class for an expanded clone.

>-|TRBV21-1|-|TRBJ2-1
CASRVRESSYNEQFF
TGTGCCAGCAGGGTGAGGGAAAGCTCCTACAATGAGCAGTTCTTC
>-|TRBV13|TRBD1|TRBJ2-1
CASSRNRGTYNEQFF
TGTGCCAGCAGCCGGAACAGGGGAACCTACAATGAGCAGTTCTTC
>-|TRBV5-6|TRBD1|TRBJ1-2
CASRAGQANYGYTF
TGTGCCAGCAGGGCGGGACAGGCCAACTATGGCTACACCTTC
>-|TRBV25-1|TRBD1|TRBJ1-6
CASSLGQGSYSPLHF
TGTGCCAGCAGTCTTGGACAGGGAAGCTATTCACCCCTCCACTTT
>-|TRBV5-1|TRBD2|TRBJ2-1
CASSVSGSPYNEQFF
TGCGCCAGCAGCGTAAGCGGGAGTCCCTACAATGAGCAGTTCTTC
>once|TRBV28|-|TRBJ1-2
CASSLIGDGYTF
TGTGCCAGCAGTTTAATAGGGGATGGCTACACCTTC
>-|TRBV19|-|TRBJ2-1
CASIERAHNEQFF
TGTGCCAGTATCGAGAGGGCTCACAATGAGCAGTTCTTC
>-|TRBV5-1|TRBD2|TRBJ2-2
CASSLTSGGARDTGELFF
TGCGCCAGCAGCTTGACTAGCGGGGGGGCCCGCGACACCGGGGAGCTGTTTTTT
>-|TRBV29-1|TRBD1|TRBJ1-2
CSVERQGFSLNYGYTF
TGCAGCGTTGAGAGACAGGGTTTTTCCCTTAACTATGGCTACACCTTC
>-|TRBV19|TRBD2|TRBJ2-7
CASSLGLASSEQYF
TGTGCCAGTAGCCTCGGACTAGCGTCAAGCGAGCAGTACTTC
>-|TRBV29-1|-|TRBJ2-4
CSVELSGRQNIQYF
TGCAGCGTTGAACTCTCAGGGAGGCAGAACATTCAGTACTTC
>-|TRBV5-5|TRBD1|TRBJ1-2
CATSWGQSDSRYTF
TGTGCCACCAGCTGGGGACAGTCGGATAGCCGCTACACCTTC